A selection of T cell receptor beta chains follows, all from one sample in a study of cytomegalovirus exposure and HLA in healthy donors. Assay: immunoSEQ multiplex PCR; the TCRdb copy retains only in-frame clones and omits some. This table holds roughly 160,000 clones, around four fifths found once. Sequenced material: PBMCs. The receptors were gathered from a boy aged 2 to 9 in good health and CMV-seronegative. The conserved cysteine and the conserved F or W are not part of the CDR3 here. Fields, in order: V gene, J gene, CDR3 protein.

V: TRBV27
J: TRBJ2-3
CDR3: ASSFLPSGTSTDTQY

V: TRBV7-9
J: TRBJ1-2
CDR3: ASTQQGAGYGYT

V: TRBV9
J: TRBJ1-1
CDR3: ASSTGMMNTEAF

V: TRBV5-4
J: TRBJ1-1
CDR3: ASSYRGPTMNTEAF

V: TRBV19
J: TRBJ2-7
CDR3: ASSPLAGGGYEQY

V: TRBV6-1
J: TRBJ2-5
CDR3: ASAQGQETQY

V: TRBV10-3
J: TRBJ2-7
CDR3: AISERAQGSYEQY

V: TRBV23-1
J: TRBJ1-3
CDR3: ASSHSRYRSTAASLGNTIY

V: TRBV6-1
J: TRBJ1-2
CDR3: ASSNQPELHYGYT

V: TRBV5-4
J: TRBJ2-7
CDR3: ASSSPGLWPYEQY

V: TRBV4-3
J: TRBJ2-6
CDR3: ASSQGRDGANVLT

V: TRBV9
J: TRBJ2-1
CDR3: ASSVGGASSYNEQF

V: TRBV18
J: TRBJ1-2
CDR3: ASSPGQGGGYT

V: TRBV28
J: TRBJ1-6
CDR3: ASSSGQGGSPLH

V: TRBV5-1
J: TRBJ1-2
CDR3: ASSLSAGYGYT

V: TRBV7-9
J: TRBJ1-4
CDR3: ASSLGVMGEELF

V: TRBV27
J: TRBJ2-1
CDR3: ASRGQGAAAGNEQF

V: TRBV7-8
J: TRBJ2-1
CDR3: ASSFGGSSYNEQF

V: TRBV19
J: TRBJ1-1
CDR3: ASSIVSGGEAF

V: TRBV7-9
J: TRBJ1-1
CDR3: ASSHESGRDNTEAF

V: TRBV29-1
J: TRBJ2-4
CDR3: SVEEGGVPGNIQY

V: TRBV4-2
J: TRBJ2-5
CDR3: ASSQESRGETQY

V: TRBV6-6
J: TRBJ1-1
CDR3: ASSYLEGNTEAF

V: TRBV29-1
J: TRBJ2-5
CDR3: SVETTGIETQY

V: TRBV6-1
J: TRBJ1-2
CDR3: ASSENSLYYGYT

V: TRBV4-1
J: .
CDR3: ASRFGTSGYEQY

V: TRBV19
J: TRBJ1-1
CDR3: ASRNNILTEAF

V: TRBV9
J: TRBJ1-1
CDR3: ASSVGGTTEAF

V: TRBV4-2
J: TRBJ2-7
CDR3: ASSQGGGYPYEQY

V: TRBV9
J: TRBJ2-2
CDR3: ASSPRAGEGTGELF

V: TRBV5-6
J: TRBJ2-7
CDR3: ASNPRDRGFEQY

V: TRBV9
J: TRBJ2-5
CDR3: ASSVTGTGQETQY

V: TRBV6-1
J: TRBJ2-1
CDR3: ATEPLAYNEQF

V: TRBV6-5
J: TRBJ1-2
CDR3: ASRFRDRGNGYT

V: TRBV6-1
J: TRBJ1-5
CDR3: ASSDAGDNQPQH

V: TRBV11-2
J: TRBJ2-3
CDR3: ASSGPEAGSTDTQY

V: TRBV5-1
J: TRBJ2-3
CDR3: ASSLGGASFSTQY

V: TRBV5-1
J: TRBJ1-1
CDR3: ASSLAGLQGGDEAF

V: TRBV27
J: TRBJ2-2
CDR3: ASSPYLREPGELF

V: TRBV29-1
J: TRBJ2-5
CDR3: SASVTGSETQY

V: TRBV6-1
J: TRBJ1-1
CDR3: ASRTEFHTGEAF

V: TRBV18
J: TRBJ2-7
CDR3: ASSPTTGQGPTEQY

V: TRBV27
J: TRBJ2-1
CDR3: ASSFILAGGSNEQF

V: TRBV11-3
J: TRBJ2-1
CDR3: ASSLRSGVERSEQF

V: TRBV2
J: TRBJ2-5
CDR3: ASLGLAGKYQETQY

V: TRBV2
J: TRBJ1-2
CDR3: ASSPGQGIITAYGYT

V: TRBV6-5
J: TRBJ1-2
CDR3: ASSYADRGRGYT

V: TRBV5-1
J: TRBJ2-3
CDR3: ASSLDGQGNTDTQY

V: TRBV5-6
J: TRBJ1-2
CDR3: ASSSGGGYT

V: TRBV6-5
J: TRBJ2-5
CDR3: ASRRGYQETQY

V: TRBV15
J: TRBJ1-6
CDR3: ATSRVRSYNSPLH

V: TRBV7-2
J: TRBJ2-7
CDR3: ASSLQLGTSGRAFEQY

V: TRBV7-2
J: TRBJ2-3
CDR3: ASSLTGTSGTDTQY

V: TRBV19
J: TRBJ2-2
CDR3: ASSILAGGPNTGELF